These 29 T cell receptor beta chains came from one sample sequenced in a study of Graves' ophthalmopathy and Graves' hyperthyroidism. Amplification of the TCR beta CDR3 regions used RNA transcripts (as template). An initial RT-PCR round employing HTBI primers preceded a second-round multiplex PCR. MiXCR was run by TCRdb on the multiplex PCR reads, yielding one entry per CDR3 protein. The sample shows about 390,000 distinct CDR3 sequences, approximately 18% of them seen only once. The sequencing input was peripheral blood. All receptors derive from an adult woman with stable Graves' hyperthyroidism.

This clonotype was seen repeatedly, ten times or more. The V gene is TRBV20-1, the J gene TRBJ2-5, with D perhaps matching TRBD1 (6 bases). The CDR3 length is 15 residues. Trimming pared 5 bases from V and 6 bases from J, leaving 22 bases between. Germline assignment: CDR1 DFQATT and CDR2 SNEGSKA (reference sequence). CDR3 sequence: CSALTHGRGTQTQYF. The CDR3 bases are TGCAGTGCTCTGACTCACGGAAGGGGGACGCAGACCCAGTACTTC.

The gene calls are TRBV6-2 or TRBV6-3 and TRBJ2-5; D is uncertain. V lost 8 bases, J lost 5 bases, and 6 bases lay in between. From germline, CDR1 is MNHEY and CDR2 SVGEGT. This CDR3 is 10 amino acids long. The CDR3 nucleotides read TGTGCCAGCGTCGAGGAGACCCAGTACTTC. Translating gives CASVEETQYF.

This clonotype was observed at least ten times. The chain joins TRBV5-1 to TRBJ2-7; 14 bases fit TRBD2. The CDR3 length is 19 residues. With V trimmed by 4 bases and J by 0 bases, 12 bases remained unmatched. The germline CDR1 and CDR2 sequences are SGHRS and YFSETQ. CDR3 DNA: TGCGCCAGCAGCCCCATCCGGACTAGCGGGAGGCCAAGCTCCTACGAGCAGTACTTC. It specifies CASSPIRTSGRPSSYEQYF.

This clonotype showed up many times. The chain has TRBV6-5 and TRBJ2-5; D is perhaps TRBD1 or TRBD2 (5 bases each). Germline-derived CDR1 and CDR2 are MNHEY and SVGAGI. The CDR3 loop spans 14 amino acids. Trimming took off 2 bases at V and 2 bases at J, with 9 bases between the two ends. The CDR3 loop is CASSYRGRQETQYF. The CDR3 DNA reads TGTGCCAGCAGTTACAGGGGACGACAAGAGACCCAGTACTTC.

In its sample, this clonotype was seen many times. CDR3 residues: CASSVGAGGTGANVLTF. For the CDR3, the DNA is TGTGCCAGCAGTGTTGGGGCAGGGGGCACTGGGGCCAACGTCCTGACTTTC. V usage is TRBV6-1 and J usage is TRBJ2-6; 8 bases align to TRBD1. V was clipped by 4 bases and J by 2 bases; unmatched bases: 7. Germline CDR1 and CDR2: MNHNS and SASEGT. The CDR3 extends over 17 amino acids.

CDR3 residues: CASSLWGSVGGGKTQYF. The CDR3 region has the DNA TGTGCCAGCAGCTTGTGGGGGTCAGTGGGGGGCGGAAAGACCCAGTACTTC. The genes are TRBV5-5 and TRBJ2-5; D could derive from TRBD1 or TRBD2 (6 bases each). CDR1 SGHKS and CDR2 YYEKEE come from the germline V gene (reference sequence). The V gene lost 1 base and the J gene lost 6 bases, with 22 bases spanning the gap. The CDR3 is 17 residues long.

The chain carries TRBV10-3 and TRBJ1-3; no definite D call. This CDR3 contains 15 residues. Trimming pared 4 bases from V and 0 bases from J, leaving 10 bases between. CDR1 and CDR2 (germline): ENHRY, SYGVKD. CDR3 protein: CAISGGTISGNTIYF. The CDR3 DNA follows: TGTGCCATCAGTGGGGGAACTATCTCTGGAAACACCATATATTTT.

This clonotype was seen ten or more times. V usage is TRBV6-1 and J usage is TRBJ2-2, with 8 bases matching TRBD1. Looked up from germline, CDR1 is MNHNS and CDR2 is SASEGT. V lost 4 bases and J lost 4; bases outside the gene matches: 5. The CDR3 extends over 15 amino acids. In DNA form, the CDR3 reads TGTGCCAGCAGTGGACAGGGGACGGGCACCGGGGAGCTGTTTTTT. It encodes CASSGQGTGTGELFF.

In its sample, this clonotype was seen many times. The gene calls are TRBV19 and TRBJ2-7; the D call may be TRBD1 or TRBD2 (6 bases each). CDR1 and CDR2 from the germline V gene are LNHDA and SQIVND (reference sequence). CDR3 length: 16 amino acids. Deletions cut 5 bases from V and 2 bases from J, with 19 bases between. Here the CDR3 DNA reads TGTGCCAGTAGTGGTGGGGGGCTAAGGTCACCCTACGAGCAGTACTTC. It translates to CASSGGGLRSPYEQYF. Variable domain in full (rest from reference TRBV19 and TRBJ2-7): DGGITQSPKYLFRKEGQNVTLSCEQNLNHDAMYWYRQDPGQGLRLIYYSQIVNDFQKGDIAEGYSVSREKKESFPLTVTSAQKNPTAFYLCASSGGGLRSPYEQYFGPGTRLTVT.

Ten or more counts support this clonotype. The V and J genes are TRBV20-1 and TRBJ2-5, with D maybe TRBD1 (6 bases). This CDR3 has 16 amino acids. The germline V gene has CDR1 DFQATT and CDR2 SNEGSKA (reference sequence). V lost 6 bases, J lost 3 bases, and 23 bases lay in between. Here the CDR3 DNA reads TGCAGTGCCCTACTGGGGCAAGGGACATCCAAAGAGACCCAGTACTTC. Amino acids: CSALLGQGTSKETQYF.

Many counts were recorded for this clonotype. This chain uses TRBV28 with TRBJ1-6, with 7 bases aligning to TRBD1. The CDR3 runs 14 residues. V trimming: 3 bases; J trimming: 14 bases; junction bases outside the gene matches: 10. Germline-derived CDR1 and CDR2 are MDHEN and SYDVKM. The CDR3 DNA follows: TGTGCCAGCAGTTTTCCGGGACAGCAATTCACCCTCCACTTT. It codes for CASSFPGQQFTLHF.

Ten or more counts support this clonotype. The chain couples TRBV7-2 to TRBJ2-5, with D perhaps assigned TRBD1 or TRBD2 (5 bases each). Germline CDR1 reads SGHTA; CDR2 reads FQGNSA. The CDR3 is 15 residues long. Between the trimmed V and J ends, which lost 4 bases and 5 bases, there was a span of 17 bases. The CDR3 sequence: CASSSYYLGRETQYF. The CDR3 DNA is TGTGCCAGCAGCTCTTACTACCTGGGACGGGAGACCCAGTACTTC.

CDR3: CASSVLITDLYGYTF. CDR3 sequence (DNA): TGTGCCAGCAGTGTTTTGATCACGGACCTCTATGGCTACACCTTC. The V call is TRBV6-1, the J call TRBJ1-2; no definite D call. This CDR3 spans 15 amino acids. Trimming shortened V by 4 bases and J by 4 bases, and 16 bases separated the two germline ends. Germline CDR1 MNHNS, CDR2 SASEGT.

This clonotype came up many times. The chain uses TRBV6-2 or TRBV6-3 and TRBJ2-7; D might be TRBD1 (6 bases). V dropped 9 bases and J dropped 5 bases, with 14 bases sitting between them. From germline, CDR1 is MNHEY and CDR2 SVGEGT. The CDR3 totals 12 residues. CDR3 in amino acids: CARDTGKNEQYF. DNA for the CDR3: TGTGCCAGGGACACAGGGAAGAACGAGCAGTACTTC.

This clonotype was recorded many times. This chain joins TRBV28 and TRBJ1-2; D gene uncertain. Trimming removed 6 bases from V and 3 bases from J, with 8 bases in between. The CDR3 contains 12 residues. Germline V gene lookup returns CDR1 MDHEN and CDR2 SYDVKM. The CDR3 bases are TGTGCCAGCAGCCATGCTTACTATGGCTACACCTTC. Its protein product is CASSHAYYGYTF.

CDR3 residues: CASSSTEGNTEAFF. CDR3 DNA: TGTGCCAGCAGCTCGACCGAGGGGAACACTGAAGCTTTCTTT. The J gene is TRBJ1-1, the V gene TRBV7-9; no firm D call. V was cut by 4 bases and J by 1 base, with 10 bases left in between. Looked up from germline, CDR1 is SEHNR and CDR2 is FQNEAQ (reference sequence). CDR3 length equals 14 residues.

V usage is TRBV6-5 and J usage is TRBJ1-1; D call uncertain. This CDR3 comprises 14 residues. Germline CDR1 is MNHEY and CDR2 is SVGAGI. V lost 6 bases, J lost 6 bases, and 17 bases lay in between. In DNA, the CDR3 is TGTGCCAGCAGCTACCGCGTAGAGGGCTCTGAAGCTTTCTTT. Translating it yields CASSYRVEGSEAFF.

This clonotype was seen at least ten times. This chain links TRBV6-1 with TRBJ1-3; D ambiguous. The germline V and J ends were trimmed by 4 bases and 4 bases, with 11 bases remaining between them. The germline CDR1 and CDR2 sequences are MNHNS and SASEGT. The CDR3 runs to 14 residues. The CDR3 DNA follows: TGTGCCAGCAGTGGGACGCGAGCCGGAAACACCATATATTTT. This encodes CASSGTRAGNTIYF.

This clonotype was observed many times. This chain joins TRBV20-1 and TRBJ1-6, with D uncertain. The CDR3 sequence is 15 residues long. V was clipped by 0 bases and J by 6 bases, with 12 bases between them. The germline V gene has CDR1 DFQATT and CDR2 SNEGSKA (reference sequence). The CDR3 is CSAREEGLGNSPLHF. The CDR3 DNA follows: TGCAGTGCTAGAGAGGAGGGATTGGGTAATTCACCCCTCCACTTT.

This clonotype was picked up one time. This rearrangement joins TRBV15 to TRBJ1-5, with D possibly being TRBD1 (6 bases). The CDR3 is 15 residues long. In germline, CDR1 is LNHNV, CDR2 YYDKDF (reference sequence). V gave up 0 bases and J gave up 6 bases, with 12 bases separating them. The CDR3 DNA is TGTGCCACCAGCAGAGAGGGGGCTTTGGGTCAGCCCCAGCATTTT. Its translation is CATSREGALGQPQHF.

This clonotype was seen repeatedly, ten times or more. The CDR3 region is CASGLLNQPQHF. The CDR3 DNA sequence: TGTGCCAGCGGGCTTTTAAATCAGCCCCAGCATTTT. This rearrangement joins TRBV28 to TRBJ1-5; D not certain. In germline, CDR1 is MDHEN, CDR2 SYDVKM. This CDR3 contains 12 residues. Trimming removed 8 bases at V and 4 bases at J, with 9 bases between.

This clonotype occurred many times. V usage is TRBV6-5 and J usage is TRBJ1-5, with D maybe TRBD1 (5 bases). CDR3 length: 15 residues. Trimming pared 0 bases from V and 1 base from J, leaving 7 bases between. Germline values: CDR1 MNHEY, CDR2 SVGAGI. The CDR3 nucleotides are TGTGCCAGCAGTTACTCCCGGGACAGCAATCAGCCCCAGCATTTT. Protein sequence: CASSYSRDSNQPQHF.

This clonotype was recorded at least ten times. The chain couples TRBV20-1 to TRBJ2-7, with D unclear. Trimming shortened V by 0 bases and J by 0 bases, and 9 bases separated the two germline ends. This CDR3 is built from 14 residues. CDR1 and CDR2 from the germline V gene are DFQATT and SNEGSKA (reference sequence). CDR3 in amino acids: CSARETVNSYEQYF. The CDR3 coding sequence is TGCAGTGCTAGAGAAACTGTAAACTCCTACGAGCAGTACTTC.

This clonotype was observed many times. The CDR3 loop reads CASSDKVNTEAFF. The CDR3 nucleotides read TGCGCCAGCAGCGACAAGGTGAACACTGAAGCTTTCTTT. The chain couples TRBV5-1 to TRBJ1-1; D remains unclear. This CDR3 is 13 amino acids long. V was pared by 4 bases and J by 0 bases, with 7 bases between. CDR1 and CDR2 (germline): SGHRS, YFSETQ.

This clonotype was found a few times. V and J are TRBV4-2 and TRBJ2-7; 7 bases map to TRBD2. V trimming: 0 bases; J trimming: 3 bases; junction bases outside the gene matches: 11. The CDR3 is made up of 17 amino acids. Germline V gives CDR1 LGHNA, CDR2 YNFKEQ. The CDR3 sequence is CASSQDFRGVTVYEQYF. CDR3 coding DNA: TGTGCCAGCAGCCAAGATTTCCGGGGGGTTACAGTCTACGAGCAGTACTTC.

This clonotype was found many times. This sequence joins TRBV2 and TRBJ1-1; 7 bases line up with TRBD1. J lost 5 bases, V lost 7 bases, and 10 bases had no gene match. Per germline, CDR1 SNHLY and CDR2 FYNNEI. This CDR3 region has 14 residues. The CDR3 DNA sequence: TGTGCCAGCATACCAGACAGGGCTCGGACTGAAGCTTTCTTT. Amino acid sequence: CASIPDRARTEAFF.

This clonotype occurred many times. V is TRBV20-1 and J is TRBJ2-7, with unresolved D. Germline assignment: CDR1 DFQATT and CDR2 SNEGSKA (reference sequence). The CDR3 extends over 13 amino acids. The V and J ends lost 7 bases and 0 bases respectively, with 13 bases between them. CDR3 sequence: CSVPDQNSYEQYF. CDR3 DNA sequence: TGCAGTGTTCCCGACCAGAACTCCTACGAGCAGTACTTC.

This clonotype has at least ten counts. The chain recombines TRBV24-1 with TRBJ2-5; D may be TRBD1 (5 bases). The CDR3 is 14 amino acids. Germline CDR1 reads KGHDR; CDR2 reads SFDVKD. V was trimmed by 1 base and J by 5 bases, leaving 10 bases between them. CDR3 nucleotides: TGTGCCACCAGTGATTTAACAAAGGGGGAGACCCAGTACTTC. Residues: CATSDLTKGETQYF.

This clonotype was seen only a few times. The chain recombines TRBV28 with TRBJ2-7; the D is unclear. The CDR3 covers 15 residues. V lost 6 bases to trimming and J lost 6 bases, with 21 bases between them. Germline lookup yields CDR1 MDHEN and CDR2 SYDVKM. The CDR3 bases are TGTGCCAGCAGCCTACGCCCATTGAAGCCAATCGAGCAGTACTTC. Protein sequence: CASSLRPLKPIEQYF.